This T cell receptor (beta chain) emerged from a study of Ad26.COV2.S vaccination and SARS-CoV-2 variants. Data came from immunoSEQ multiplex PCR; TCRdb stores just in-frame clones and leaves some out. Counted here are over 450,000 clones, around 89% occurring once; the ten biggest clones make up about 1.7%. The length of the CDR3 is 14 residues. Germline CDR1 and CDR2: SGHRS and YFSETQ. J lost 3 bases, V lost 4 bases, and 5 bases had no gene match. Sample treatment: around 19 received Ad26.COV2.S at low or high dose, single or two shots; about 5 received placebo; per-sample allocation not given. Specimens were obtained on day 63 following the first vaccine or placebo injection. A Boston adult aged 18-55 years was the donor.

The sequence came from a person between 18 and 65 years old who received the Ad26.COV2.S COVID-19 vaccine or a placebo. The rearrangement uses TRBV5-1 and TRBJ2-7; TRBD1 matches 9 bases. The sequences come from peripheral blood, collected in a trial of Ad26.COV2.S vaccine versus placebo. CDR3 coding DNA: TGCGCCAGCAGCATCCCGGGACAGGGCTACGAGCAGTACTTC. Translation: CASSIPGQGYEQYF.